The subject of this entry is one T cell receptor beta chain. This CDR3 region has 15 residues. Germline-derived CDR1 and CDR2 are SGDLS and YYNGEE. The V and J ends lost 4 bases and 3 bases, in that order; junction bases with no gene match: 8. The sample is drawn from a study of blood T cell repertoires in COVID-19. Study-level information: COVID-19 samples from acute and convalescent phases originated in the United States, Italy and Spain. Sample material is recorded as cDNA or gDNA derived from T cells, B-cell-depleted T cells, or PBMCs.

Original handling: Nucleated cell counts were estimated from reference gene primer amplification. TCRdb keeps only in-frame clones here, not all; method: immunoSEQ multiplex PCR. The V and J calls and clone size come from that table; D and trimming were worked out from the DNA. The sample includes about 93,000 clones, roughly 90% of them seen just once. The chain carries TRBV9 and TRBJ2-3; 7 bases map to TRBD2. Specimen: peripheral blood. The TCR originated in a human donor with active COVID-19. The donor label of this sample is uncertain. The CDR3 DNA reads as TGTGCCAGCAGCCCCTGGGGGGGGTCTACAGATACGCAGTATTTT. This encodes CASSPWGGSTDTQYF.